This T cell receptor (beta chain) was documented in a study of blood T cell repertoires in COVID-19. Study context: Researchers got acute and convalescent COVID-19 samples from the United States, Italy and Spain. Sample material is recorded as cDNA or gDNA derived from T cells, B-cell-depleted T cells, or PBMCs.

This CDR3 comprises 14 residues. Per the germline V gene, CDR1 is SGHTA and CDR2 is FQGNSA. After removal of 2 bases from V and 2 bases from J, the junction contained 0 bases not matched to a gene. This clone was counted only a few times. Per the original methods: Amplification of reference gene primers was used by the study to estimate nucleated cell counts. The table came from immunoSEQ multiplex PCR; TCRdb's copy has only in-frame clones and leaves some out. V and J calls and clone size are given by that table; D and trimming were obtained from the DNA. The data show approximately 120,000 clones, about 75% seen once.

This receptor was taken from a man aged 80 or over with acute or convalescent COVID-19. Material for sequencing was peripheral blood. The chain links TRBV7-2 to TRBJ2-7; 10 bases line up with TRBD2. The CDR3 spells CASSLTSGAYEQYF. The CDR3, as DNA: TGTGCCAGCAGCTTAACTAGCGGGGCCTACGAGCAGTACTTC.